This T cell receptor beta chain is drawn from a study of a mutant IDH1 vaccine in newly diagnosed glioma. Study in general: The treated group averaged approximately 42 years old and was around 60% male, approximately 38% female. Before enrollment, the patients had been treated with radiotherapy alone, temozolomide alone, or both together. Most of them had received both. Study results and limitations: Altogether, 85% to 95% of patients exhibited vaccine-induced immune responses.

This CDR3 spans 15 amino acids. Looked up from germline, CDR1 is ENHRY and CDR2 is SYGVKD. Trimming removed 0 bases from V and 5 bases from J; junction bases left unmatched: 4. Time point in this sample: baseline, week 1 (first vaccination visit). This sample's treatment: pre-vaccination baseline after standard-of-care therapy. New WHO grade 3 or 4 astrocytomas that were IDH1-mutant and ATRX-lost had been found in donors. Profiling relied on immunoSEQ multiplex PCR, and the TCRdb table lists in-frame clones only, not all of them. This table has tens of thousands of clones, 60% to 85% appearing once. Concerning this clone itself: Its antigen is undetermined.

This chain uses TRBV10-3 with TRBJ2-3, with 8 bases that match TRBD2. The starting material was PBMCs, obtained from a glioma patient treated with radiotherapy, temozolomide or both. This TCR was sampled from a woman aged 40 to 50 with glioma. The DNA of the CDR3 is TGTGCCATCAGTGAGTCGAACGCGGGGGGAGATACGCAGTATTTT. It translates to CAISESNAGGDTQYF.